This is a list of T cell receptor beta chains from one sample in a study of T cell responses to AZD1222 COVID-19 vaccine. Profiled with immunoSEQ multiplex PCR; TCRdb holds only in-frame clones, not every one. The data show about 160,000 clones, 92% seen once. This specimen was peripheral blood, taken on day 0 of MenACWY control vaccination. Source of these receptors: an adult in good health. Each CDR3 is given with its conserved first and last residue. A D gene is named only where the DNA matches it firmly.

d_gene	v_gene	len	j_gene	CDR3aa	CDR3nt
-	TRBV19	16	TRBJ1-4	CASRVPSGSSGEKLFF	TGTGCCAGTAGAGTCCCTTCTGGGAGTTCGGGTGAAAAACTGTTTTTT
TRBD1	TRBV18	14	TRBJ1-1	CASSPRDRNTEAFF	TGTGCCAGCTCACCACGGGACAGGAACACTGAAGCTTTCTTT
TRBD1	TRBV15	14	TRBJ1-1	CATSGDRGFSEAFF	TGTGCCACCAGCGGGGACAGGGGGTTCTCTGAAGCTTTCTTT
-	TRBV5-4	14	TRBJ1-4	CASSSTVGNEKLFF	TGTGCCAGCAGCTCGACAGTGGGGAATGAAAAACTGTTTTTT
TRBD2	TRBV13	14	TRBJ2-7	CASSLGSGSYEQYF	TGTGCCAGCAGCTTAGGTAGCGGGAGCTACGAGCAGTACTTC
-	TRBV3-1/TRBV3-2	13	TRBJ2-1	CASSQDRGVRPFF	TGTGCCAGCAGCCAAGATCGTGGAGTGAGGCCGTTCTTC
-	TRBV6-5	14	TRBJ2-1	CASSYSDYGDEQFF	TGTGCCAGCAGTTACTCGGACTATGGGGATGAGCAGTTCTTC
-	TRBV12-3/TRBV12-4	13	TRBJ2-2	CASSIHSTGELFF	TGTGCCAGCAGCATTCACAGCACCGGGGAGCTGTTTTTT
-	TRBV27	14	TRBJ1-5	CASRNWGGNQPQHF	TGTGCCAGCAGGAATTGGGGGGGCAATCAGCCCCAGCATTTT
TRBD2	TRBV7-2	16	TRBJ2-3	CASRPDSGRATDTQYF	TGTGCCAGCAGACCGGATAGCGGGAGGGCCACAGATACGCAGTATTTT
-	TRBV25-1	15	TRBJ2-2	CASSGIRPNTGELFF	TGTGCCAGCAGTGGGATCAGACCGAACACCGGGGAGCTGTTTTTT
-	TRBV7-3	14	TRBJ1-2	CASSFDRQAGGYTF	TGTGCCAGCAGCTTTGACCGACAAGCGGGTGGCTACACCTTC
-	TRBV6-5	13	TRBJ1-1	CASIEILNTEAFF	TGTGCCAGCATAGAGATACTTAACACTGAAGCTTTCTTT
TRBD2	TRBV7-8	14	TRBJ2-7	CASSWSGSSYEQYF	TGTGCCAGCAGCTGGAGCGGGAGCTCCTACGAGCAGTACTTC
-	TRBV5-1	14	TRBJ1-5	CASSTGPSHQPQHF	TGCGCCAGCAGCACGGGACCTTCCCATCAGCCCCAGCATTTT
-	TRBV28	15	TRBJ1-1	CASSGWVGVNTEAFF	TGTGCCAGCAGTGGCTGGGTGGGCGTGAACACTGAAGCTTTCTTT
TRBD2	TRBV19	13	TRBJ2-5	CASSMGRDETQYF	TGTGCCAGTAGTATGGGGAGGGACGAGACCCAGTACTTC
TRBD2	TRBV27	15	TRBJ2-5	CASSFIAGHQETQYF	TGTGCCAGCAGTTTCATAGCGGGGCACCAAGAGACCCAGTACTTC
TRBD2	TRBV7-6	18	TRBJ2-2	CASSSGLAVSANTGELFF	TGTGCCAGCAGCTCCGGACTAGCGGTTTCCGCGAACACCGGGGAGCTGTTTTTT
-	TRBV7-9	13	TRBJ1-5	CASSGDTDQPQHF	TGTGCCAGCAGCGGGGACACCGATCAGCCCCAGCATTTT
-	TRBV6-2/TRBV6-3	13	TRBJ1-1	CASSLGGGTEAFF	TGTGCCAGCAGCCTCGGTGGGGGCACTGAAGCTTTCTTT
-	TRBV9	13	TRBJ1-2	CASGRGGRKGYTF	TGTGCCAGCGGCCGGGGGGGACGAAAGGGCTACACCTTC
-	TRBV18	12	TRBJ1-2	CASSPGIYGYTF	TGTGCCAGCTCACCAGGCATCTATGGCTACACCTTC
-	TRBV19	16	TRBJ2-3	CASSERGGGYGDTQYF	TGTGCCAGTAGTGAGCGGGGAGGGGGGTACGGAGATACGCAGTATTTT
TRBD2	TRBV3-1/TRBV3-2	15	TRBJ2-7	CASSQEVGGSYEQYF	TGTGCCAGCAGCCAAGAGGTGGGGGGGTCCTACGAGCAGTACTTC